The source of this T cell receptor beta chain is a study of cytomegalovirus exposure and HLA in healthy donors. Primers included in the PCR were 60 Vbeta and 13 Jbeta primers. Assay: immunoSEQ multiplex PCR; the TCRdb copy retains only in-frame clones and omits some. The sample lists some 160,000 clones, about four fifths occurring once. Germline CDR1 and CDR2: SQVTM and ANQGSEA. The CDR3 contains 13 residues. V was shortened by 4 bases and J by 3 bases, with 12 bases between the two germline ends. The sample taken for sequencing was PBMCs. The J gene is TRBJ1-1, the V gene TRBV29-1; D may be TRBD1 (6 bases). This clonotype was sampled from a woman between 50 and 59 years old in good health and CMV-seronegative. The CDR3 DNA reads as TGCAGCGTTGCTCGGACAGACTACACTGAAGCTTTCTTT. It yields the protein CSVARTDYTEAFF.